This TCR beta chain was identified in a study of blood T cell repertoires in COVID-19. This CDR3 is 13 amino acids long. With 4 bases removed from V and 2 bases from J, the gap between germline ends came to 9 bases. Germline CDR1 and CDR2: MDHEN and SYDVKM. Authors' processing steps: The assay estimated nucleated cells by amplifying reference gene primers. TCRdb's copy holds only in-frame clones and misses some; the assay was immunoSEQ multiplex PCR. V and J calls and clone size are those listed in that table; D and trimming were worked out from the DNA. The table records roughly 60,000 clones, around 87% of them present only once.

The receptor was derived from a human donor in a cohort sampled during active COVID-19. Sequencing was carried out using peripheral blood. The chain has TRBV28 and TRBJ2-7; tentatively, D is TRBD1 (5 bases). The CDR3 loop reads CASSYQGPYEQYF. The CDR3 DNA follows: TGTGCCAGCAGTTATCAGGGCCCCTACGAGCAGTACTTC.